These T cell receptor beta chains were read from a single sample in a study of beta chain features in type 1 diabetes. Profiled with immunoSEQ multiplex PCR; TCRdb holds only in-frame clones, not every one. Of more than 250,000 clones listed, about a fifth were seen once; the top ten hold 0.025% to 0.035%. The specimen sequenced was naive CD4+ T cells from blood. The receptors shown here come from a middle-aged woman with type 1 diabetes. Each CDR3 is given with its conserved first and last residue. The order of the fields is clone size, V gene, J gene, D gene, CDR3 protein, CDR3 DNA. The D gene is left open where the match is weak. The size field is filled for only some rows; it gives once, few, many or a size class.

few,TRBV18,TRBJ1-5,TRBD1,CASSASGTGTQPQHF,TGTGCCAGCTCAGCCTCCGGGACAGGGACTCAGCCCCAGCATTTT
.,TRBV27,TRBJ2-7,TRBD1,CASSPRTGGSYEQYF,TGTGCCAGCAGTCCCCGGACAGGCGGCTCCTACGAGCAGTACTTC
.,TRBV28,TRBJ1-2,.,CASSLSPGRGRGYTF,TGTGCCAGCAGTTTATCCCCCGGGAGGGGTCGGGGCTACACCTTC
.,TRBV9,TRBJ1-1,.,CASSPGGVANTEAFF,TGTGCCAGCAGCCCCGGGGGAGTGGCGAACACTGAAGCTTTCTTT
.,TRBV9,TRBJ1-1,TRBD1,CASSVGGTGGPNTEAFF,TGTGCCAGCAGCGTAGGGGGGACAGGGGGACCCAACACTGAAGCTTTCTTT
few,TRBV7-2,TRBJ1-6,.,CASSPGHNNSPLHF,TGTGCCAGCAGCCCTGGACACAATAATTCACCCCTCCACTTT
few,TRBV5-4,TRBJ1-4,.,CASSSPRIEKLFF,TGTGCCAGCAGCTCTCCGCGGATCGAAAAACTGTTTTTT
.,TRBV30,TRBJ1-1,.,CAWSSLGRGAAFF,TGTGCCTGGTCCTCCCTTGGTCGTGGGGCGGCTTTCTTT
.,TRBV18,TRBJ2-1,.,CASSPNTGNEQFF,TGTGCCAGCTCACCGAATACAGGGAATGAGCAGTTCTTC
.,TRBV6-6,TRBJ2-2,.,CASSRAYTGELFF,TGTGCCAGTTCGAGGGCTTACACCGGGGAGCTGTTTTTT
few,TRBV7-2,TRBJ2-6,.,CASSSLYSGANVLTF,TGTGCCAGCAGTTCTCTATACTCTGGGGCCAACGTCCTGACTTTC
.,TRBV18,TRBJ2-7,.,CASSLRTVEGEQYF,TGTGCCAGCTCACTCCGGACCGTGGAGGGCGAGCAGTACTTC
.,TRBV7-9,TRBJ1-2,TRBD1,CASNVAGGPNYGYTF,TGTGCCAGCAACGTGGCAGGGGGGCCGAACTATGGCTACACCTTC
.,TRBV7-2,TRBJ2-4,.,CASSLRRGSGLPYF,TGTGCCAGCAGCCTAAGGCGGGGTAGCGGCCTCCCGTACTTC
few,TRBV13,TRBJ2-5,.,CASSLGEEGGTQYF,TGTGCCAGCAGCTTAGGTGAGGAAGGAGGGACCCAGTACTTC
.,TRBV7-9,TRBJ1-5,.,CASSLDPGAQPQHF,TGTGCCAGCAGCTTAGACCCAGGGGCTCAGCCCCAGCATTTT
few,TRBV10-3,TRBJ2-6,.,CAIEAKRGSGANVLTF,TGTGCCATCGAGGCAAAAAGGGGCTCTGGGGCCAACGTCCTGACTTTC
.,TRBV5-6,TRBJ2-7,.,CASSFRGIEQYF,TGTGCCAGCAGCTTCCGGGGAATCGAGCAGTACTTC
few,TRBV28,TRBJ2-7,.,CASTISLGAGEQYF,TGTGCCAGCACCATATCACTGGGGGCAGGCGAGCAGTACTTC
few,TRBV29-1,TRBJ2-5,.,CSVWAWTTQETQYF,TGCAGCGTTTGGGCTTGGACTACCCAAGAGACCCAGTACTTC
.,TRBV25-1,TRBJ1-1,.,CASSAAWGGQNTEAFF,TGTGCCAGCAGTGCGGCCTGGGGGGGTCAGAACACTGAAGCTTTCTTT
.,TRBV30,TRBJ2-3,TRBD2,CASRGASGSTDTQYF,TGTGCCTCCCGGGGGGCTAGCGGGAGCACAGATACGCAGTATTTT
few,TRBV4-2,TRBJ2-1,.,CASSQFSSSYNEQFF,TGTGCCAGCAGCCAATTTTCGAGCTCCTACAATGAGCAGTTCTTC
few,TRBV7-2,TRBJ2-1,TRBD2,CASSQRTSGYNEQFF,TGTGCCAGCAGCCAGCGGACTAGCGGATACAATGAGCAGTTCTTC
.,TRBV5-1,TRBJ2-5,.,CASSLYRDQETQYF,TGCGCCAGCAGCTTGTACAGGGACCAAGAGACCCAGTACTTC
few,TRBV9,TRBJ2-7,TRBD1,CASSAGTGSLYEQYF,TGTGCCAGCAGCGCCGGGACAGGGAGTCTCTACGAGCAGTACTTC
.,TRBV29-1,TRBJ1-1,.,CSVAQGSPNTEAFF,TGCAGCGTGGCCCAGGGCTCCCCGAACACTGAAGCTTTCTTT
.,TRBV4-1,TRBJ1-2,.,CASSLGGSLSYGYTF,TGCGCCAGCAGCCTGGGAGGGTCCCTATCCTATGGCTACACCTTC
.,TRBV9,TRBJ2-5,.,CASSAVLGGETQYF,TGTGCCAGCAGCGCCGTACTAGGCGGAGAGACCCAGTACTTC
.,TRBV6-6,TRBJ2-7,.,CASSYGGLLPAYEQYF,TGTGCCAGCAGTTACGGAGGGCTGCTCCCGGCCTACGAGCAGTACTTC
few,TRBV9,TRBJ2-1,TRBD2,CASSVEAGGYNEQFF,TGTGCCAGCAGCGTAGAAGCGGGAGGCTACAATGAGCAGTTCTTC
few,TRBV2,TRBJ1-2,.,CANAAGVQNYGYTF,TGTGCCAACGCTGCCGGCGTACAGAACTATGGCTACACCTTC
few,TRBV7-9,TRBJ2-4,TRBD2,CASSLGLAGKGGNIQYF,TGTGCCAGCAGCTTGGGACTAGCGGGGAAAGGGGGGAACATTCAGTACTTC
few,TRBV2,TRBJ1-1,TRBD1,CASRQGTGKAEAFF,TGTGCCAGCAGACAGGGGACAGGGAAGGCTGAAGCTTTCTTT